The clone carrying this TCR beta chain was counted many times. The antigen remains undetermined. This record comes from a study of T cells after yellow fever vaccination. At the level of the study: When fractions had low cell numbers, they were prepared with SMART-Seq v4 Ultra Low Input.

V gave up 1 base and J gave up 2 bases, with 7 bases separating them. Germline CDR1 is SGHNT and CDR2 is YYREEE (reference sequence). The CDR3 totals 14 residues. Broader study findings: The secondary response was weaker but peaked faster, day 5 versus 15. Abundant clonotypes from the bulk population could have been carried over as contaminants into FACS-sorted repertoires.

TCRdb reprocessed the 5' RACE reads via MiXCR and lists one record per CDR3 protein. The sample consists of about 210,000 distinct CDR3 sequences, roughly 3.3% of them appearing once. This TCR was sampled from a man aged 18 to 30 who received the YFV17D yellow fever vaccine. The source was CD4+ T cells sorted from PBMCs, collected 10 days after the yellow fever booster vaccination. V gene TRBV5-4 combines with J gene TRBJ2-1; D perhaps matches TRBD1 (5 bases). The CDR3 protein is CASSLQGPYNEQFF. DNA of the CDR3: TGTGCCAGCAGCTTGCAGGGCCCCTACAATGAGCAGTTCTTC.